This T cell receptor (beta chain) was retrieved from a study of CD8 T cells in ankylosing spondylitis. Trimming removed 1 base at V and 12 bases at J, with 11 bases between. This CDR3 has 12 residues. Germline V CDR1 and CDR2: SGHTA, FQGNSA. This clonotype was found a few times. Antigen: not known. Study-wide results and caveats: CD8+ disease-linked clones were present at relatively low frequencies in blood. Significantly higher representation of disease-linked clones was reported for matched ankylosing spondylitis synovial fluid. A number of the motif variants had already been described in reactive arthritis synovial fluid and blood. It appeared that ankylosing spondylitis blood was characterized by a TCR beta motif of several highly homologous variants.

Quantitative 5'-RACE with molecular barcodes generated TCR beta libraries. TCRdb fed the 5' RACE reads into MiXCR, producing one record per CDR3 protein. The sample includes 400,000 or so distinct CDR3 sequences, 25% to 30% seen only once; the top ten take roughly 1%. The TCR originated in a male donor with ankylosing spondylitis. Sequencing was carried out using blood, either unsorted or a sorted T cell fraction (not recorded which). The chain recombines TRBV7-2 with TRBJ2-3; possible D gene TRBD2, 5 bases. Written as DNA, the CDR3 is TGTGCCAGCAGCTTAGGGGAGTCCCACCAGTATTTT. This codes for CASSLGESHQYF.